These 6 T cell receptor beta chains were all obtained from the same sample, sequenced in a study of PD-L1 blockade in urothelial cancer. Assay used: immunoSEQ multiplex PCR; TCRdb lists only in-frame clones, some missing. The table lists around 45,000 clones, 88% of them singletons. Material: PBMCs, obtained around atezolizumab (anti-PD-L1) treatment. These receptors all come from an elderly man with urothelial cancer.

The genes are TRBV5-1 and TRBJ2-1; D is uncertain. This CDR3 comprises 14 residues. Germline values: CDR1 SGHRS, CDR2 YFSETQ. Trimming shortened V by 0 bases and J by 5 bases, and 9 bases separated the two germline ends. The CDR3 loop reads CASSLARNNNEQFF. CDR3 sequence (DNA): TGCGCCAGCAGCTTGGCTCGTAACAACAATGAGCAGTTCTTC. Full variable domain (rest looked up from reference TRBV5-1 and TRBJ2-1): KAGVTQTPRYLIKTRGQQVTLSCSPISGHRSVSWYQQTPGQGLQFLFEYFSETQRNKGNFPGRFSGRQFSNSRSEMNVSTLELGDSALYLCASSLARNNNEQFFGPGTRLTVL.

As to this clone: The junction differs from germline at one of its ends, possibly a read error. Written as DNA, the CDR3 is TGTGCCAGCAGATTGGCAGATCCCTACGAGCAGTACTTC. Translation: CASRLADPYEQYF. The chain has TRBV5-5 and TRBJ2-7; D is unresolved. The CDR3 runs 13 residues. Germline CDR1 SGHKS, CDR2 YYEKEE (reference sequence).

This CDR3 reads CAFCIGTTYTDTQYF. The CDR3 DNA follows: TGTGCCTTCTGCATTGGGACTACCTACACAGATACGCAGTATTTT. The V gene is TRBV30, the J gene TRBJ2-3; TRBD2 matches at 7 bases. After removal of 7 bases from V and 2 bases from J, the junction contained 12 bases not matched to a gene. The CDR3 extends over 15 amino acids. Per germline, CDR1 GTSNPN and CDR2 SVGIG (reference sequence).

The V gene is TRBV28, the J gene TRBJ2-1; the D is unclear. This CDR3 spans 12 amino acids. V lost 3 bases to trimming and J lost 8 bases, with 8 bases between them. In germline, CDR1 is MDHEN, CDR2 SYDVKM. The CDR3 is CASSLQVDEQFF. The CDR3 DNA reads as TGTGCCAGCAGTTTGCAGGTTGATGAGCAGTTCTTC.

The V gene is TRBV21-1, the J gene TRBJ1-4; the D call TRBD1 from the table was never checked on the DNA. TRBV21-1 is flagged as a pseudogene. The CDR3 extends over 16 amino acids. CDR3: CASSSIQSGQGEKLFF. CDR3 sequence (DNA): TGTGCCAGCAGCTCGATCCAGTCGGGACAGGGGGAAAAACTGTTTTTT.

The chain joins TRBV6-1 to TRBJ1-2; possibly TRBD1 for D (6 bases). This CDR3 is 13 amino acids long. Trimming cost V 8 bases and J 4 bases, with 14 bases left between them. CDR1 and CDR2 from the germline V gene are MNHNS and SASEGT. CDR3 nucleotides: TGTGCCAGCTTAGGACAGACGACCTATGGCTACACCTTC. This codes for CASLGQTTYGYTF.